This TCR beta chain emerged from a study of chemoradiotherapy in HPV16-positive cancers. Method: immunoSEQ multiplex PCR; TCRdb's copy keeps in-frame clones and lacks some. The sample yields 20,000 or so clones, approximately 86% seen once. The germline V gene encodes CDR1 LNHDA and CDR2 SQIVND (reference sequence). The CDR3 loop spans 14 amino acids. The V and J ends lost 5 bases and 4 bases, in that order; junction bases with no gene match: 8. The receptor comes from a human donor with HPV-associated anogenital cancer. V is TRBV19 and J is TRBJ2-7, with TRBD1 matching 7 bases. Sample: blood, taken from a patient who underwent chemoradiotherapy. CDR3 amino acids: CASSLRDSLYEQYF. CDR3 sequence (DNA): TGTGCCAGTAGTCTCCGGGACAGCCTATACGAGCAGTACTTC.